This T cell receptor beta chain was observed in a study of blood T cell repertoires in COVID-19. Across the study: Material from acute and convalescent COVID-19 was sourced from the United States, Italy and Spain. T cells, B-cell-depleted T cells, or PBMCs supplied cDNA or gDNA.

The protocol was immunoSEQ multiplex PCR, while the TCRdb copy is restricted to in-frame clones and leaves out a portion. Of under 250,000 clones in the sample, roughly 86% are singletons; the top ten hold approximately 2.6%. Germline CDR1 and CDR2: SEHNR and FQNEAQ (reference sequence). The CDR3 has 13 amino acids. V shed 5 bases and J shed 7 bases, with 9 bases lying between them. The gene calls are TRBV7-9 and TRBJ1-6; the D is unclear. The TCR originated in a woman aged 60 to 75 with acute or convalescent COVID-19. The sequenced material came from peripheral blood. The CDR3, as DNA: TGTGCCAGCAGCACAATGACAAATTCACCCCTCCACTTT. Its translation: CASSTMTNSPLHF.